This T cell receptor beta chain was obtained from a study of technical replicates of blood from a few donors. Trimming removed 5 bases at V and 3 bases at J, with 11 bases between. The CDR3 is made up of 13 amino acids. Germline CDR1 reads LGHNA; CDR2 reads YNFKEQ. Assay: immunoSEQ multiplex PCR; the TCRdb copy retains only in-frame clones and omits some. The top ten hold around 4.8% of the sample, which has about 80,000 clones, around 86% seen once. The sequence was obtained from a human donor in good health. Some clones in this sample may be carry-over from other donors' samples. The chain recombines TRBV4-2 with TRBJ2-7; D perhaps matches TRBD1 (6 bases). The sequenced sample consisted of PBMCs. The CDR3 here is CASSGQFGYEQYF. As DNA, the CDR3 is TGTGCCAGCAGCGGACAGTTTGGCTACGAGCAGTACTTC.